This note documents a single T cell receptor (beta chain) sequence. Trimming shortened V by 4 bases and J by 3 bases, and 16 bases separated the two germline ends. The CDR3 has 16 amino acids. Germline V gives CDR1 SGHKS, CDR2 YYEKEE (reference sequence). Method: immunoSEQ multiplex PCR; TCRdb's copy keeps in-frame clones and lacks some. The sample includes just under 90,000 clones, approximately 89% of them seen just once. This sample was included in a study of blood T cell repertoires in COVID-19. On the study more broadly: Samples of COVID-19 (acute and convalescent) were obtained from the United States, Italy and Spain. PBMCs, B-cell-depleted T cells, or T cells were the source of the cDNA or gDNA that made up the material.

This chain connects TRBV5-5 to TRBJ1-4, with D tentatively TRBD1 (5 bases). The sequenced sample consisted of peripheral blood. The source is a man in his sixties with acute or convalescent COVID-19. The CDR3 protein is CASSPRVAGPNEKLFF. CDR3 DNA: TGTGCCAGCAGCCCCAGGGTAGCTGGCCCTAATGAAAAACTGTTTTTT.